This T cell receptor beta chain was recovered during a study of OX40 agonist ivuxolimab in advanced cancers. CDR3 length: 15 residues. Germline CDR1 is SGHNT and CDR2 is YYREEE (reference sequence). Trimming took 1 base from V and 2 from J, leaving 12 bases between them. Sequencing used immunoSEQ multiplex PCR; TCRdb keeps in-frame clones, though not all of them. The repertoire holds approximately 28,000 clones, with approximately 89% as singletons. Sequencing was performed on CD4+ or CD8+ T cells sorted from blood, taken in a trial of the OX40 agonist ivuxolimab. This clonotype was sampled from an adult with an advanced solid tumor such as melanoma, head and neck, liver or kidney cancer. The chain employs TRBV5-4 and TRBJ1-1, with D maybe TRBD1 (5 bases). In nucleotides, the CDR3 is TGTGCCAGCAGCTTGTTGACAGAAAAAAACACTGAAGCTTTCTTT. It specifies CASSLLTEKNTEAFF.